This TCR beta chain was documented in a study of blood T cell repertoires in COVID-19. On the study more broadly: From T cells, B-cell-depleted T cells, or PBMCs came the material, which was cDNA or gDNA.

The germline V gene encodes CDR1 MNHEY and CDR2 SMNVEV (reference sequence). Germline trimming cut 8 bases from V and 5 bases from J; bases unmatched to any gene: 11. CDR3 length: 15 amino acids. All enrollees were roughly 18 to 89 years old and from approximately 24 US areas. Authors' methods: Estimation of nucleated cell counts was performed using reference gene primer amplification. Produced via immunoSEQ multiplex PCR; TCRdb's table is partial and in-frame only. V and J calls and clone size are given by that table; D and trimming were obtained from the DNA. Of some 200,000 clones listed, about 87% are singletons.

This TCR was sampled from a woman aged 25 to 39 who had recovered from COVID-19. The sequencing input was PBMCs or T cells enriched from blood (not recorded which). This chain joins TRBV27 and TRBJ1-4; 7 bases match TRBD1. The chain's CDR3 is CASGLLGTANEKLFF. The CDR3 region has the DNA TGTGCCAGCGGGCTCTTGGGGACAGCGAATGAAAAACTGTTTTTT. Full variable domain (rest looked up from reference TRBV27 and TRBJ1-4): EAQVTQNPRYLITVTGKKLTVTCSQNMNHEYMSWYRQDPGLGLRQIYYSMNVEVTDKGDVPEGYKVSRKEKRNFPLILESPSPNQTSLYFCASGLLGTANEKLFFGSGTQLSVL.